One and the same sample provided the 20 T cell receptor beta chains below, sequenced in a study of shared clonotypes between healthy human individuals. The method was immunoSEQ multiplex PCR; TCRdb's version includes in-frame clones alone and lacks a portion of them. The sample lists some 470,000 clones, less than 80% occurring once. The specimen sequenced was PBMCs. These receptor sequences come from a woman in her 40s in good health. Some clones in this sample may be carry-over from other donors' samples.

Only a few counts were recorded for this clone. This chain uses TRBV7-2 with TRBJ2-1, with 7 bases fitting TRBD1. The CDR3 consists of 15 residues. The V segment lost 5 bases and the J segment 8 bases; nucleotides outside the gene matches: 12. Looked up from germline, CDR1 is SGHTA and CDR2 is FQGNSA. The chain's CDR3 is CASSPGLGGVDEQFF. CDR3 DNA: TGTGCCAGCAGCCCGGGGTTAGGGGGCGTCGATGAGCAGTTCTTC.

This clone was detected only once. The V gene is TRBV19, the J gene TRBJ2-7, with a tentative D call TRBD1 (5 bases). The germline CDR1 and CDR2 sequences are LNHDA and SQIVND (reference sequence). There are 14 residues in the CDR3. V was trimmed by 3 bases and J by 3 bases, leaving 12 bases between them. Written as DNA, the CDR3 is TGTGCCAGTAGTATCTCCCAGGGTCTCTACGAGCAGTACTTC. It codes for CASSISQGLYEQYF.

The gene calls are TRBV9 and TRBJ1-1, with TRBD1 as a possible D gene (5 bases). Germline values: CDR1 SGDLS, CDR2 YYNGEE. V was cut by 1 base and J by 5 bases, with 9 bases left in between. The CDR3 sequence is 13 residues long. The CDR3 DNA is TGTGCCAGCAGCGTACCAGGGCGGACTGAAGCTTTCTTT. It encodes CASSVPGRTEAFF.

The genes are TRBV5-4 and TRBJ2-5, with 7 bases identical to TRBD1. The length of the CDR3 is 14 residues. V shed 2 bases and J 2 bases; nucleotides not matched to a gene: 3. CDR1 and CDR2 from the germline V gene are SGHNT and YYREEE (reference sequence). DNA for the CDR3: TGTGCCAGCAGCTTCCGACAGGGACAAGAGACCCAGTACTTC. Amino acids: CASSFRQGQETQYF.

This clone occurred many times. This chain connects TRBV30 to TRBJ2-7; D ambiguous. The CDR3 has 12 amino acids. V was pared by 2 bases and J by 6 bases, with 11 bases between. In germline, CDR1 is GTSNPN, CDR2 SVGIG (reference sequence). The chain's CDR3 is CAWSIGRVEQYF. DNA of the CDR3: TGTGCCTGGAGTATCGGACGGGTCGAGCAGTACTTC.

This clone was seen repeatedly, ten times or more. The chain combines TRBV5-1 with TRBJ2-7; perhaps TRBD2 as D (5 bases). This CDR3 region has 16 residues. Looked up from germline, CDR1 is SGHRS and CDR2 is YFSETQ. Trimming removed 4 bases at V and 2 bases at J, with 19 bases between. CDR3 sequence reads: CASSTVGADGTYEQYF. CDR3 nucleotide sequence: TGCGCCAGCAGCACCGTAGGAGCGGACGGAACCTACGAGCAGTACTTC.

The chain has TRBV5-4 and TRBJ2-5; D gene uncertain. Per germline, CDR1 SGHNT and CDR2 YYREEE (reference sequence). The CDR3 is made up of 12 amino acids. Trimming left V 4 bases short and J 3 bases short, with 7 bases between. CDR3 amino acids: CASSGSKETQYF. CDR3 in DNA: TGTGCCAGCAGCGGGTCTAAAGAGACCCAGTACTTC.

The genes are TRBV15 and TRBJ1-5; D is possibly TRBD1 (5 bases). The V gene lost 0 bases and the J gene lost 0 bases, with 18 bases spanning the gap. Looked up from germline, CDR1 is LNHNV and CDR2 is YYDKDF (reference sequence). The CDR3 has 19 residues. CDR3 coding DNA: TGTGCCACCAGCAGAGATAGGGGTTTAGTATACCATAGCAATCAGCCCCAGCATTTT. Translated: CATSRDRGLVYHSNQPQHF. Based on the CDR3 plus reference TRBV15 and TRBJ1-5, the full variable domain is DAMVIQNPRYQVTQFGKPVTLSCSQTLNHNVMYWYQQKSSQAPKLLFHYYDKDFNNEADTPDNFQSRRPNTSFCFLDIRSPGLGDTAMYLCATSRDRGLVYHSNQPQHFGDGTRLSIL.

The rearrangement joins TRBV7-9 to TRBJ2-2, with D possibly TRBD2 on 5 matching bases. This CDR3 region has 12 residues. The V gene's germline CDR1 is SEHNR and CDR2 FQNEAQ (reference sequence). Trimming took 3 bases from V and 6 from J, leaving 5 bases between them. The chain's CDR3 is CASSFGAGELFF. The CDR3 coding sequence is TGTGCCAGCAGCTTCGGGGCCGGGGAGCTGTTTTTT.

This chain links TRBV5-1 with TRBJ2-7, with D possibly TRBD1 on 5 matching bases. Germline-derived CDR1 and CDR2 are SGHRS and YFSETQ. V was shortened by 1 base and J by 6 bases, with 11 bases between the two germline ends. This CDR3 region has 13 residues. CDR3 bases: TGCGCCAGCAGCTTGCAAGGGGTTGCCGAGCAGTACTTC. As protein: CASSLQGVAEQYF.

The chain has TRBV9 and TRBJ2-6; possible D gene TRBD1, 5 bases. Germline lookup yields CDR1 SGDLS and CDR2 YYNGEE. CDR3 length: 18 residues. V lost 4 bases, J lost 0 bases, and 17 bases lay in between. CDR3 DNA sequence: TGTGCCAGCAGCCCCAGGACCGACAGATTCTCTGGGGCCAACGTCCTGACTTTC. Protein product: CASSPRTDRFSGANVLTF.

As concerns this clone: A far larger clone differs by one base, so this is likely a read error. Other DNA sequences in the same sample also yield this CDR3. This chain uses TRBV2 with TRBJ1-5, with 8 bases matching TRBD1. The CDR3 runs to 14 residues. CDR1 is SNHLY, CDR2 FYNNEI, per germline. Unmatched junction bases numbered 12, after V lost 8 bases and J lost 9 bases. The CDR3 nucleotides are TGTGCCAGCGGCGGACAGGGTGCATCTGGGCCCCAGCATTTT. It codes for CASGGQGASGPQHF.

The chain has TRBV6-1 and TRBJ2-1; 9 bases line up with TRBD1. Germline trimming cut 4 bases from V and 8 bases from J; bases unmatched to any gene: 6. This CDR3 is built from 14 residues. CDR1 MNHNS and CDR2 SASEGT come from the germline V gene. The CDR3 loop is CASSARTGVDEQFF. The CDR3 nucleotides read TGTGCCAGCAGTGCCCGGACAGGGGTCGATGAGCAGTTCTTC.

The chain has TRBV6-4 and TRBJ2-3, with D hard to call. This CDR3 is built from 13 residues. V lost 4 bases to trimming and J lost 2 bases, with 7 bases between them. The germline gives CDR1 MRHNA, CDR2 SNTAGT. The CDR3 spells CASSASVTDTQYF. The DNA of the CDR3 is TGTGCCAGCAGTGCGAGCGTCACAGATACGCAGTATTTT.

The table lists this clone with a few counts. The chain recombines TRBV5-4 with TRBJ2-7; the D gene is possibly TRBD1 (6 bases). The CDR3 totals 13 residues. Germline CDR1 reads SGHNT; CDR2 reads YYREEE (reference sequence). Trimming removed 1 base from V and 5 bases from J, with 10 bases in between. In nucleotides, the CDR3 is TGTGCCAGCAGCTTGACAGGGCTTGACGAGCAGTACTTC. It encodes CASSLTGLDEQYF.

In this sample, this clone turned up a few times. The V and J genes are TRBV10-3 and TRBJ2-7; perhaps TRBD1 as D (5 bases). V was cut by 3 bases and J by 0 bases, with 12 bases left in between. CDR3 length equals 15 residues. Germline V gene sequence: CDR1 ENHRY, CDR2 SYGVKD. The CDR3: CAISDGRASSYEQYF. In DNA form, the CDR3 reads TGTGCCATCAGTGACGGCAGGGCCAGCTCCTACGAGCAGTACTTC.

The sample holds a few counts of this clone. This chain joins TRBV19 and TRBJ1-2; 9 positions agree with TRBD1. Germline CDR1 is LNHDA and CDR2 is SQIVND (reference sequence). V shed 4 bases and J 7 bases; nucleotides not matched to a gene: 10. The CDR3 length is 15 residues. As DNA, the CDR3 is TGTGCCAGTAGTACTACCGGGACAGGGTTTGGTGGCTACACCTTC. Protein: CASSTTGTGFGGYTF. Based on the CDR3 plus reference TRBV19 and TRBJ1-2, the full variable domain is DGGITQSPKYLFRKEGQNVTLSCEQNLNHDAMYWYRQDPGQGLRLIYYSQIVNDFQKGDIAEGYSVSREKKESFPLTVTSAQKNPTAFYLCASSTTGTGFGGYTFGSGTRLTVV.

This clone was detected a few times. J is TRBJ2-1 and V is TRBV7-9; 13 bases are a match to TRBD2. J lost 8 bases, V lost 5 bases, and 9 bases had no gene match. CDR1 and CDR2 from the germline V gene are SEHNR and FQNEAQ (reference sequence). CDR3 length: 16 amino acids. CDR3 DNA sequence: TGTGCCAGCAGCCTAGGACTAGCGGGAGTTAAAGATGAGCAGTTCTTC. It codes for CASSLGLAGVKDEQFF.

The V call is TRBV21-1, the J call TRBJ2-3; the D call TRBD1 from the table was never checked on the DNA. TRBV21-1 is classified as a pseudogene. CDR3 size: 16 residues. The CDR3 is CASSKVVRVDTDTQYF. The CDR3 DNA is TGTGCCAGCAGCAAAGTCGTCAGGGTTGACACAGATACGCAGTATTTT.

The chain recombines TRBV7-3 with TRBJ2-3; no clear D gene. The CDR3 sequence is 13 residues long. The V gene lost 5 bases and the J gene lost 5 bases, with 11 bases spanning the gap. Germline CDR1 SGHTA, CDR2 FQGTGA. The CDR3 region is CASSRILRDTQYF. The CDR3 DNA reads as TGTGCCAGCAGCAGAATACTGAGAGATACGCAGTATTTT.